This TCR beta chain originates from a study of Ad26.COV2.S vaccination and SARS-CoV-2 variants. Study-level information: The donor participated in the COV1001 trial, in its Ad26.COV2.S arm.

Germline CDR1 and CDR2: SNHLY and FYNNEI. The germline V and J ends were trimmed by 4 bases and 7 bases, with 11 bases remaining between them. The CDR3 is 12 residues long. Treatment indicated: approximately 18 received Ad26.COV2.S at low or high dose, single or two shots; roughly 5 received placebo; per-sample allocation not given. The study sampled participants on day 63 after the first vaccine or placebo injection. Aged 18-55 years, donor was enrolled in Boston in 2020. Produced via immunoSEQ multiplex PCR; TCRdb's table is partial and in-frame only. The data show 350,000 to 450,000 clones, with around 86% seen just once and about 3.5% held by the top ten.

This material consisted of peripheral blood, taken in a trial of Ad26.COV2.S vaccine versus placebo. V is TRBV2 and J is TRBJ2-7; D is possibly TRBD2 (6 bases). The receptor was derived from a person between 18 and 65 years old who received the Ad26.COV2.S COVID-19 vaccine or a placebo. CDR3 in amino acids: CASSGDAGEQYF. The DNA for the CDR3 is TGTGCCAGCAGTGGGGACGCGGGAGAGCAGTACTTC.